The 19 T cell receptor beta chains listed next were all sequenced from one sample in a study of T-cell memory formation after mild COVID-19. TCRdb reanalysed the 5' RACE reads using MiXCR and keeps one entry per CDR3 protein. Of approximately 400,000 distinct CDR3 sequences in the sample, roughly 18% were seen once. The sequenced sample consisted of PBMCs or a T cell subset sorted from them (not recorded which). These receptors were obtained from a man younger than 35 who had mild COVID-19 (a few samples of this study predate the infection). Cell type and time point are not known.

The genes are TRBV4-3 and TRBJ2-3; TRBD2 aligns across 10 bases. The CDR3 length is 17 residues. In germline, CDR1 is LGHNA, CDR2 YSLEER. J gave up 2 bases and V 5 bases, and 10 bases lay outside the gene matches. As DNA, the CDR3 is TGCGCCAGCAGCTATTACTCTAGCGGGGGTTTCACAGATACGCAGTATTTT. Translating it yields CASSYYSSGGFTDTQYF.

This clonotype was seen a handful of times. V is TRBV7-3 and J is TRBJ1-1; 9 nucleotides align to TRBD1. CDR3 size: 15 residues. CDR1 and CDR2 from the germline V gene are SGHTA and FQGTGA. V was clipped by 0 bases and J by 5 bases; unmatched bases: 4. CDR3 coding DNA: TGTGCCAGCAGCTTAACGGGGACAGGGCTGACTGAAGCTTTCTTT. Protein sequence: CASSLTGTGLTEAFF.

The chain uses TRBV20-1 and TRBJ2-3; possibly TRBD2 for D (6 bases). The V gene lost 0 bases and the J gene lost 2 bases, with 15 bases spanning the gap. Germline CDR1 DFQATT, CDR2 SNEGSKA (reference sequence). CDR3 size: 16 residues. Here the CDR3 reads CSARDYGRGYTDTQYF. The CDR3 bases are TGCAGTGCTAGAGATTACGGGCGGGGCTACACAGATACGCAGTATTTT.

The rearrangement joins TRBV6-5 to TRBJ2-3; D tentatively reads TRBD1 or TRBD2 (5 bases each). Trimming stripped 5 bases from V and 4 bases from J, with 19 bases between. This CDR3 has 16 amino acids. The V gene's germline CDR1 is MNHEY and CDR2 SVGAGI. CDR3 loop: CASSVTGRIGPDTQYF. CDR3 DNA: TGTGCCAGCAGTGTAACGGGACGGATAGGACCAGATACGCAGTATTTT.

The rearrangement links TRBV11-1 to TRBJ2-1, with 13 bases identical to TRBD2. This CDR3 region has 16 residues. V trimming: 5 bases; J trimming: 6 bases; junction bases outside the gene matches: 7. Germline lookup yields CDR1 SGHAT and CDR2 FQDESV (reference sequence). Written as DNA, the CDR3 is TGTGCCAGCAGCCGCGGGACTAGCGGGGCCCTCAATGAGCAGTTCTTC. Translating it yields CASSRGTSGALNEQFF.

This clonotype was counted at least ten times. The chain has TRBV4-1 and TRBJ1-4; 8 nucleotides align to TRBD1. The CDR3 loop spans 14 amino acids. Per the germline V gene, CDR1 is MGHRA and CDR2 is YSYEKL. J was trimmed by 6 bases and V by 8 bases; bases with no gene match: 8. The CDR3: CASLDRGRDEKLFF. The CDR3 coding sequence is TGCGCCAGCCTTGACAGGGGCCGAGATGAAAAACTGTTTTTT.

This clonotype was seen only a few times. The chain has TRBV5-1 and TRBJ2-1; 8 nucleotides line up with TRBD2. Germline CDR1 and CDR2: SGHRS and YFSETQ. The CDR3 totals 17 residues. The V segment lost 2 bases and the J segment 7 bases; nucleotides outside the gene matches: 14. The CDR3 reads CASSLYQTSGGGNEQFF. CDR3 nucleotide sequence: TGCGCCAGCAGCTTATACCAGACCAGCGGGGGTGGTAATGAGCAGTTCTTC.

At least ten counts were recorded for this clonotype. V and J are TRBV15 and TRBJ2-7; no reliable D call. The CDR3 spans 16 residues. Deletions cut 3 bases from V and 0 bases from J, with 15 bases between. In germline, CDR1 is LNHNV, CDR2 YYDKDF (reference sequence). The CDR3 DNA sequence: TGTGCCACCAGCAGGTTGAGCAGGTCGGGCTCCTACGAGCAGTACTTC. It encodes CATSRLSRSGSYEQYF. The complete variable domain, with remaining parts taken from reference TRBV15 and TRBJ2-7, reads DAMVIQNPRYQVTQFGKPVTLSCSQTLNHNVMYWYQQKSSQAPKLLFHYYDKDFNNEADTPDNFQSRRPNTSFCFLDIRSPGLGDTAMYLCATSRLSRSGSYEQYFGPGTRLTVT.

As DNA, the CDR3 is TGCGCCAGCAGCCCAAACAGGGGGCTCTCCTACGAGCAGTACGTC. This gives the protein CASSPNRGLSYEQYV. The gene calls are TRBV4-1 and TRBJ2-7, with TRBD1 identical over 9 bases. The V and J ends lost 4 bases and 0 bases, in that order; junction bases with no gene match: 4. This CDR3 has 15 residues. From germline, CDR1 is MGHRA and CDR2 YSYEKL.

V usage is TRBV5-1 and J usage is TRBJ2-3; no reliable D call. Per germline, CDR1 SGHRS and CDR2 YFSETQ. CDR3 length: 14 residues. V was trimmed by 2 bases and J by 5 bases, leaving 12 bases between them. The CDR3, as DNA: TGCGCCAGCAGCTTCTGGGGATCTGGAGATACGCAGTATTTT. Protein product: CASSFWGSGDTQYF.

This chain joins TRBV5-1 and TRBJ2-1, with D tentatively TRBD2 (6 bases). This CDR3 has 15 residues. The V gene's germline CDR1 is SGHRS and CDR2 YFSETQ. V lost 2 bases to trimming and J lost 2 bases, with 11 bases between them. The CDR3 region has the DNA TGCGCCAGCAGCTTTGGGCGGGGACCCTACAATGAGCAGTTCTTC. Its translation: CASSFGRGPYNEQFF.

The rearrangement links TRBV4-1 to TRBJ2-2, with D hard to call. Per the germline V gene, CDR1 is MGHRA and CDR2 is YSYEKL. V was pared by 6 bases and J by 0 bases, with 11 bases between. This CDR3 is 15 amino acids long. The CDR3 region is CASRKNTANTGELFF. The DNA of the CDR3 is TGCGCCAGCAGAAAGAACACCGCGAACACCGGGGAGCTGTTTTTT.

This chain uses TRBV5-6 with TRBJ1-5; D gene uncertain. The germline V gene encodes CDR1 SGHDT and CDR2 YYEEEE. V was shortened by 4 bases and J by 0 bases, with 23 bases between the two germline ends. The CDR3 runs to 19 residues. The CDR3 DNA sequence: TGTGCCAGCAGCCCCCATAGGGATACACCCTGGAGTAGCAATCAGCCCCAGCATTTT. Translation: CASSPHRDTPWSSNQPQHF.

The chain carries TRBV5-4 and TRBJ2-3; D gene uncertain. V was shortened by 0 bases and J by 0 bases, with 8 bases between the two germline ends. Germline CDR1 and CDR2: SGHNT and YYREEE (reference sequence). The CDR3 is 15 amino acids. The chain's CDR3 is CASSLAPSSTDTQYF. The CDR3 DNA reads as TGTGCCAGCAGCTTGGCTCCATCTAGCACAGATACGCAGTATTTT.

J is TRBJ2-2 and V is TRBV2; 10 bases fit TRBD1. V lost 7 bases to trimming and J lost 3 bases; unmatched junction nucleotides: 2. Germline V gene data show CDR1 as SNHLY and CDR2 as FYNNEI. CDR3 size: 14 residues. CDR3 sequence: CASTGQGYTGELFF. The CDR3 DNA reads as TGTGCCAGCACGGGACAGGGGTACACCGGGGAGCTGTTTTTT.

This clonotype was seen more than once but under ten times. The chain is built from TRBV4-1 and TRBJ2-2; no clear D. Germline V gives CDR1 MGHRA, CDR2 YSYEKL. The length of the CDR3 is 16 residues. The V end lost 1 base, the J end lost 6 bases, and 15 bases lay between the germline ends. CDR3 in amino acids: CASSQVGQGRAGELFF. CDR3 DNA sequence: TGCGCCAGCAGCCAAGTTGGCCAAGGGCGTGCCGGGGAGCTGTTTTTT.

Concerning this clonotype: One end of the junction fails to match germline, which may point to a read error. The rearrangement joins TRBV7-3 to TRBJ2-7; the D gene is possibly TRBD1 (6 bases). CDR1 and CDR2 (germline): SGHTA, FQGTGA. The CDR3 loop spans 14 amino acids. CDR3 in DNA: TGTGCCAGCAACTTATTAGCAGGGGCCTACGAGCAGTACTTC. This sequence encodes CASNLLAGAYEQYF.

This clonotype was picked up a small number of times. The chain has TRBV24-1 and TRBJ2-2, with 7 nucleotides matching TRBD1. V dropped 6 bases and J dropped 5; count of bases not matched to a gene: 5. In germline, CDR1 is KGHDR, CDR2 SFDVKD. CDR3 length: 14 amino acids. CDR3 sequence: CATSPYRGTGELFF. CDR3 nucleotide sequence: TGTGCCACCAGTCCTTACAGGGGAACCGGGGAGCTGTTTTTT.

The V and J genes are TRBV7-9 and TRBJ2-2, with a tentative D call TRBD1 (6 bases). V gave up 5 bases and J gave up 5 bases, with 12 bases separating them. Germline loops: CDR1 SEHNR, CDR2 FQNEAQ (reference sequence). The CDR3 has 14 amino acids. In nucleotides, the CDR3 is TGTGCCAGCAGCATTTCAGGGGAAACCGGGGAGCTGTTTTTT. It translates to CASSISGETGELFF. Full variable domain (remainder filled in from reference TRBV7-9 and TRBJ2-2): DTGVSQNPRHKITKRGQNVTFRCDPISEHNRLYWYRQTLGQGPEFLTYFQNEAQLEKSRLLSDRFSAERPKGSFSTLEIQRTEQGDSAMYLCASSISGETGELFFGEGSRLTVL.